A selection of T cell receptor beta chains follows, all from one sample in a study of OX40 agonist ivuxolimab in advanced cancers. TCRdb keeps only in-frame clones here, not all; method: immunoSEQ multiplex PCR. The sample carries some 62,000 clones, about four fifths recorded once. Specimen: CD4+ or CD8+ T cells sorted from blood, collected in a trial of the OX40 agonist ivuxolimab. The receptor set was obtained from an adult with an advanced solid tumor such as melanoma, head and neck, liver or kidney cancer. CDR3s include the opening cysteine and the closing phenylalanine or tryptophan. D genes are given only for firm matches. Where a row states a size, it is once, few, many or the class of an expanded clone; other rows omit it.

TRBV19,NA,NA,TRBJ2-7,CASSIRDGTFEQYF,TGTGCCAGTAGTATAAGAGACGGGACATTCGAGCAGTACTTC
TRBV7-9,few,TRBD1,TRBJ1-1,CASSWPTGTANTEAFF,TGTGCCAGCAGCTGGCCGACCGGGACAGCGAACACTGAAGCTTTCTTT
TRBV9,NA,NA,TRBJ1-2,CASGDAQGYGYTF,TGTGCCAGCGGGGACGCCCAGGGGTATGGCTACACCTTC
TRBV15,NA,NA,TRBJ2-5,CATSRGGQALQETQYF,TGTGCCACCAGCAGGGGAGGACAGGCGTTACAAGAGACCCAGTACTTC
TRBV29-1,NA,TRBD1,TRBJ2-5,CSVAPGQGKETQYF,TGCAGCGTCGCGCCGGGACAGGGGAAAGAGACCCAGTACTTC
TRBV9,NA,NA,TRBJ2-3,CASSVPSADTQYF,TGTGCCAGCAGCGTACCTTCCGCCGATACGCAGTATTTT
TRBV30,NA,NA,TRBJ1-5,CAWSVGTGNQPQHF,TGTGCCTGGAGTGTGGGGACCGGAAATCAGCCCCAGCATTTT
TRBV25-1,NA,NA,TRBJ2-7,CASSTQVRGYEQYF,TGTGCCAGCAGCACCCAGGTCCGGGGCTACGAGCAGTACTTC
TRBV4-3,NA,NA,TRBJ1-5,CASSQVERNSSNQPQHF,TGCGCCAGCAGCCAAGTAGAGCGCAACAGTAGCAATCAGCCCCAGCATTTT
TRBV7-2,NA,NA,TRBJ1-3,CASSLKGGTSGNTIYF,TGTGCCAGCAGCTTAAAGGGTGGTACCTCTGGAAACACCATATATTTT
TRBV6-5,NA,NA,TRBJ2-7,CASSYSRTYEQYF,TGTGCCAGCAGTTACTCCCGGACCTACGAGCAGTACTTC
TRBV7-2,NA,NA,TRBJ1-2,CASSLMAGDATYYTF,TGTGCCAGCAGCTTAATGGCAGGGGACGCGACCTACTACACCTTC
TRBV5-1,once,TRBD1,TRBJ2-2,CASSSSPGQGARGELFF,TGCGCCAGCAGCTCCAGTCCGGGACAGGGGGCTAGAGGGGAGCTGTTTTTT
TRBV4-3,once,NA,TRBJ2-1,CASSQDLGRGLNEQFF,TGCGCCAGCAGCCAAGATTTAGGGAGAGGGTTGAATGAGCAGTTCTTC
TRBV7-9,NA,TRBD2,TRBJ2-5,CASRPPFRAGGSWETQYF,TGTGCCAGCAGGCCACCGTTCAGAGCGGGGGGATCCTGGGAGACCCAGTACTTC
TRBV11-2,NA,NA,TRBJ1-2,CASSLAGRGRSYGYTF,TGTGCCAGCAGCTTAGCGGGTCGGGGAAGGAGCTATGGCTACACCTTC
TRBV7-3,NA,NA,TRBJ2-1,CASSLRASLYNEQFF,TGTGCCAGCAGTTTGCGGGCATCACTCTACAATGAGCAGTTCTTC
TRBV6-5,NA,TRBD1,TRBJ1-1,CASSLEGATNTEAFF,TGTGCCAGCAGTTTGGAGGGGGCGACGAACACTGAAGCTTTCTTT
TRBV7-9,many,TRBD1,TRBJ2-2,CASSPGGTGTGANTGELFF,TGTGCCAGCAGCCCCGGGGGAACCGGGACAGGCGCGAACACCGGGGAGCTGTTTTTT
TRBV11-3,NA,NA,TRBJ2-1,CASSFSGGIINEQFF,TGTGCCAGCAGCTTCTCCGGAGGAATTATCAATGAGCAGTTCTTC
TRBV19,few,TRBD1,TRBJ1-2,CASYRGGGYGYTF,TGTGCCAGTTACAGGGGTGGAGGCTATGGCTACACCTTC
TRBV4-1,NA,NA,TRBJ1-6,CASTPDSYNSPLHF,TGCGCCAGCACCCCGGACAGTTATAATTCACCCCTCCACTTT